The next 20 T cell receptor beta chains were all read from a single sample in a study of blood T cell repertoires in COVID-19. The data were produced by immunoSEQ multiplex PCR, yet TCRdb's version contains in-frame clones alone and is incomplete. The sample yields around 250,000 clones, around 87% seen once. Material: peripheral blood. The source of these receptors is a man aged 18 to 29 with active or convalescent COVID-19.

This clone showed up just a few times. The J gene is TRBJ1-6, the V gene TRBV18, with 7 bases matching TRBD1. The CDR3 length is 16 residues. Germline trimming cut 3 bases from V and 0 bases from J; bases unmatched to any gene: 2. Germline V gene lookup returns CDR1 KGHSH and CDR2 LQKENI. CDR3 amino acids: CASSPDRSSYNSPLHF. CDR3 nucleotides: TGTGCCAGCTCACCGGACAGGAGCTCCTATAATTCACCCCTCCACTTT.

This chain joins TRBV4-2 and TRBJ2-7; TRBD2 matches at 14 bases. From germline, CDR1 is LGHNA and CDR2 YNFKEQ. This CDR3 comprises 16 residues. After removal of 3 bases from V and 4 bases from J, the junction contained 5 bases not matched to a gene. CDR3 nucleotides: TGTGCCAGCAGCCAGGGACTAGCGGGAGAGTCATACGAGCAGTACTTC. Translated, it gives CASSQGLAGESYEQYF.

The count of this clone is one. This chain links TRBV25-1 with TRBJ1-2, with TRBD1 matching 7 bases. The ends lost 2 bases at V and 6 bases at J; junction bases unmatched: 18. CDR1 is MGHDK, CDR2 SYGVNS, per germline. There are 18 residues in the CDR3. The CDR3 DNA reads as TGTGCCAGCAGTGAAGGTGACCGGGTTTGGACAGGCGCCGATGGCTACACCTTC. Encoded protein: CASSEGDRVWTGADGYTF.

The V call is TRBV9, the J call TRBJ2-5; perhaps TRBD1 as D (5 bases). The germline V and J ends were trimmed by 7 bases and 2 bases, with 12 bases remaining between them. CDR1 is SGDLS, CDR2 YYNGEE, per germline. The CDR3 has 13 amino acids. The CDR3 reads CASAMGPQETQYF. The CDR3 DNA reads as TGTGCCAGCGCCATGGGGCCGCAAGAGACCCAGTACTTC.

The rearrangement links TRBV11-2 to TRBJ2-3; D possibly corresponds to TRBD1 (7 bases). The CDR3 has 15 amino acids. Looked up from germline, CDR1 is SGHAT and CDR2 is FQNNGV. V was clipped by 5 bases and J by 2 bases, with 14 bases between them. This chain's CDR3 is CASSRRDRHTDTQYF. CDR3 bases: TGTGCCAGCAGCCGGCGGGACAGACACACAGATACGCAGTATTTT.

The V gene is TRBV5-5, the J gene TRBJ1-2; no clear D. The CDR3 runs 14 residues. Trimming cost V 1 base and J 6 bases, with 13 bases left between them. Germline V gene data show CDR1 as SGHKS and CDR2 as YYEKEE (reference sequence). CDR3 coding DNA: TGTGCCAGCAGCTTGAATGTCTTGAGCGATGGCTACACCTTC. As protein: CASSLNVLSDGYTF.

This chain links TRBV25-1 with TRBJ1-1, with D unresolved. In germline, CDR1 is MGHDK, CDR2 SYGVNS. V lost 3 bases and J lost 4, with 6 bases in between. The CDR3 has 12 amino acids. The CDR3 DNA sequence: TGTGCCAGCAGTGACAGCGGCACTGAAGCTTTCTTT. Encoded protein: CASSDSGTEAFF.

The chain employs TRBV7-6 and TRBJ2-5; D perhaps matches TRBD2 (6 bases). V was trimmed by 5 bases and J by 3 bases, leaving 19 bases between them. CDR1 and CDR2 (germline): SGHVS, FNYEAQ. This CDR3 has 16 residues. This CDR3 reads CASSPTRPGLKETQYF. The CDR3 bases are TGTGCCAGCAGCCCAACCCGTCCGGGACTTAAAGAGACCCAGTACTTC.

The rearrangement joins TRBV5-8 to TRBJ1-6, with 7 positions matching TRBD1. Germline lookup yields CDR1 SGHTS and CDR2 YDEGEE. The trim removed 0 bases at V and 11 bases at J, leaving 8 bases unmatched. The CDR3 length is 15 residues. The CDR3 sequence: CASSLADRTGAPLHF. Here the CDR3 DNA reads TGTGCCAGCAGCTTGGCGGACAGGACAGGCGCACCCCTCCACTTT.

The chain joins TRBV6-2 or TRBV6-3 to TRBJ2-3; no clear D. CDR3 length equals 11 residues. Between the trimmed V and J ends, which lost 6 bases and 6 bases, there was a span of 7 bases. The germline V gene has CDR1 MNHEY and CDR2 SVGEGT. The CDR3 sequence is CASSLGDTQYF. The CDR3 DNA reads as TGTGCCAGCAGCCTCGGGGATACGCAGTATTTT.

This chain uses TRBV4-1 with TRBJ2-5, with D tentatively TRBD2 (5 bases). Germline values: CDR1 MGHRA, CDR2 YSYEKL. The CDR3 runs to 15 residues. V lost 4 bases and J 5 bases, leaving 17 bases between the germline ends. The CDR3 DNA reads as TGCGCCAGCAGCCTCCTGTTATCTCCGGGGGAGACCCAGTACTTC. This codes for CASSLLLSPGETQYF.

The chain carries TRBV30 and TRBJ2-5; TRBD2 agrees at 10 bases. The germline CDR1 and CDR2 sequences are GTSNPN and SVGIG (reference sequence). V lost 6 bases to trimming and J lost 5 bases; unmatched junction nucleotides: 9. This CDR3 spans 14 amino acids. This chain's CDR3 is CACTSGEGPETQYF. CDR3 nucleotides: TGTGCCTGCACTAGCGGGGAGGGTCCCGAGACCCAGTACTTC.

The gene calls are TRBV6-5 and TRBJ2-7; possible D gene TRBD1, 6 bases. The V end lost 6 bases, the J end lost 0 bases, and 12 bases lay between the germline ends. Germline CDR1 reads MNHEY; CDR2 reads SVGAGI. This CDR3 comprises 14 residues. CDR3 in DNA: TGTGCCAGCAGGGGACAAAGCCTCTCCTACGAGCAGTACTTC. Protein product: CASRGQSLSYEQYF.

The chain links TRBV5-1 to TRBJ1-1; 9 nucleotides match TRBD1. The CDR3 runs 18 residues. CDR1 and CDR2 from the germline V gene are SGHRS and YFSETQ. The junction had 14 bases not matched to a gene; V was cut back by 3 bases and J by 2 bases. The CDR3 protein is CASSSRTGARGYNTEAFF. The CDR3 DNA sequence: TGCGCCAGCAGCTCGCGGACAGGGGCGCGGGGGTATAACACTGAAGCTTTCTTT.

This clone was picked up one time. The V and J genes are TRBV27 and TRBJ1-6; 9 bases agree with TRBD1. The germline V gene has CDR1 MNHEY and CDR2 SMNVEV (reference sequence). V shed 5 bases, J shed 15 bases, and the junction held 20 bases outside the gene matches. The CDR3 is 17 residues long. The CDR3 loop reads CASSTMNTGTGRYYLHF. As DNA, the CDR3 is TGTGCCAGCAGTACGATGAATACCGGGACAGGGCGGTATTACCTCCACTTT.

This chain links TRBV30 with TRBJ2-3, with D maybe TRBD2 (6 bases). Germline assignment: CDR1 GTSNPN and CDR2 SVGIG (reference sequence). This CDR3 contains 15 residues. The germline V and J ends were trimmed by 2 bases and 3 bases, with 15 bases remaining between them. This CDR3 is CAWSHLGGRTDTQYF. Here the CDR3 DNA reads TGTGCCTGGAGTCACTTGGGGGGTCGGACAGATACGCAGTATTTT.

The V call is TRBV20-1, the J call TRBJ2-7, with D possibly TRBD2 on 6 matching bases. The length of the CDR3 is 13 residues. Germline V gene sequence: CDR1 DFQATT, CDR2 SNEGSKA (reference sequence). Trimming removed 3 bases from V and 5 bases from J, with 14 bases in between. The CDR3 spells CSASYGGRNEQYF. DNA for the CDR3: TGCAGTGCTAGTTACGGGGGAAGGAACGAGCAGTACTTC.

The chain links TRBV6-5 to TRBJ2-1; TRBD2 aligns across 13 bases. V was pared by 7 bases and J by 10 bases, with 7 bases of the junction left unmatched. The V gene's germline CDR1 is MNHEY and CDR2 SVGAGI. The CDR3 totals 14 residues. The CDR3 here is CASTQGLAGREQFF. DNA for the CDR3: TGTGCCAGCACCCAGGGACTAGCGGGACGCGAGCAGTTCTTC.

The chain combines TRBV9 with TRBJ1-5; 8 bases line up with TRBD1. This CDR3 has 14 residues. J gave up 8 bases and V 4 bases, and 8 bases lay outside the gene matches. The germline gives CDR1 SGDLS, CDR2 YYNGEE. The CDR3, as DNA: TGTGCCAGCAGCCCGACGGACAGGGCGGAGCCCCAGCATTTT. Amino acid sequence: CASSPTDRAEPQHF.

This chain connects TRBV6-5 to TRBJ2-1; D uncertain. This CDR3 region has 14 residues. V lost 7 bases and J 0 bases, leaving 10 bases between the germline ends. The V gene's germline CDR1 is MNHEY and CDR2 SVGAGI. The CDR3 nucleotides read TGTGCCAGCACTCCTGCGAACTCCTACAATGAGCAGTTCTTC. Its translation: CASTPANSYNEQFF.